The rows below give T cell receptor beta chains drawn from one sample of a study of CD8+CD57+ T cells in acquired aplastic anemia. TCRdb passed the reads through MiXCR, listing each CDR3 protein once. The table lists some 98,000 distinct CDR3 sequences, 55% to 75% of them singletons, with 65% in the top ten. Sequencing input: sorted CD4+, CD8+, or CD8+CD57+ T cells (not recorded which) from PBMCs. The receptors shown here come from a human donor with aplastic anemia. Both conserved end residues are part of each CDR3. The D gene is left open where the match is weak. The size of a clone is reported for some rows only, either as once, few or many, or as a class for expanded clones.

>NA|14|TRBJ2-2|TRBV19|NA
TGTGCCAGTAGTACCTACAGTGGGCCCGGGGAGCTGTTTTTT
CASSTYSGPGELFF
>NA|12|TRBJ2-3|TRBV20-1|NA
TGCAGTGCTTCAGGGGGGACAACTACGCAGTATTTT
CSASGGTTTQYF
>once|14|TRBJ2-7|TRBV27|NA
TGTGCCAGCGGATACCGGGTTATGGGGCGCGAGCAGTACTTC
CASGYRVMGREQYF
>NA|17|TRBJ2-6|TRBV25-1|NA
TGTGCCAGCAGTGTACAGGGATGGGCCTCAGGGGCCAACGTCCTGACTTTC
CASSVQGWASGANVLTF
>NA|15|TRBJ2-3|TRBV12-3/TRBV12-4|NA
TGTGCCAGCGGTAGCCAGGGAGTTATAACAGATACGCAGTATTTT
CASGSQGVITDTQYF
>NA|15|TRBJ1-2|TRBV2|NA
TGTGCCAGCAGTGACGTAGGAGTGGCTAACTATGGCTACACCTTC
CASSDVGVANYGYTF
>NA|13|TRBJ1-4|TRBV20-1|NA
TGCAGTGCTAGGGCCGGTGGGACTGAAAAACTGTTTTTT
CSARAGGTEKLFF
>NA|17|TRBJ2-6|TRBV20-1|TRBD1
TGCAGTGCTAGTAACGGACAGGGACTCTCTGGGGCCAACGTCCTGACTTTC
CSASNGQGLSGANVLTF
>NA|15|TRBJ2-3|TRBV15|TRBD2
TGTGCCACCAGCCGATTAGCGGGATTCAGAGATACGCAGTATTTT
CATSRLAGFRDTQYF
>NA|11|TRBJ1-5|TRBV2|NA
TGTGCCAGCAGTGTGGATCAGCCCCAGCATTTT
CASSVDQPQHF
>NA|16|TRBJ2-3|TRBV4-2|NA
TGTGCCAGCAGCCAAGAGTATGCTAGGAGCGCAGATACGCAGTATTTT
CASSQEYARSADTQYF
>NA|12|TRBJ1-1|TRBV7-8|NA
TGTGCCAGCAGCCTTTTCGCCACTGAAGCTTTCTTT
CASSLFATEAFF
>NA|12|TRBJ2-3|TRBV7-2|TRBD2
TGTGCCAGCTCGGTAGCGGGAGTTACGCAGTATTTT
CASSVAGVTQYF
>NA|12|TRBJ1-1|TRBV10-3|TRBD1
TGTGCCACACAGGGGGCAGACACTGAAGCTTTCTTT
CATQGADTEAFF
>once|15|TRBJ2-6|TRBV2|NA
TGTGCCAGCAGAGCCTCAGGGAGTGGGGCCAACGTCCTGACTTTC
CASRASGSGANVLTF
>NA|13|TRBJ1-4|TRBV19|NA
TGTGCCAGTAGTCAGGGTTGGGGTGAAAAACTGTTTTTT
CASSQGWGEKLFF
>few|14|TRBJ2-3|TRBV24-1|NA
TGTGCCACCAGGACGGACGGCACCACAGATACGCAGTATTTT
CATRTDGTTDTQYF